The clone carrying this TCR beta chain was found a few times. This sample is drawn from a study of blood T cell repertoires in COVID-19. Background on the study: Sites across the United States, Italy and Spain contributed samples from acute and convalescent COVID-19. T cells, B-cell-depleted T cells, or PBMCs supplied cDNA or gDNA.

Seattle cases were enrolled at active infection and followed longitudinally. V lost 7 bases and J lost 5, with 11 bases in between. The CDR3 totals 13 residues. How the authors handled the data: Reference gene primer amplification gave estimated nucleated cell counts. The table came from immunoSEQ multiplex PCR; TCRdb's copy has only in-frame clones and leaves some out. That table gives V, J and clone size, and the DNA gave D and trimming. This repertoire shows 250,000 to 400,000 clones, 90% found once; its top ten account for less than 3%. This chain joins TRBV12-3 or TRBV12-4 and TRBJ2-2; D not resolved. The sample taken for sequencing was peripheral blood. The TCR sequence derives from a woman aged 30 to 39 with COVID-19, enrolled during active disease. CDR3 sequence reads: CASTSDGTGELFF. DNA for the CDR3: TGTGCCAGCACTTCAGATGGTACCGGGGAGCTGTTTTTT.